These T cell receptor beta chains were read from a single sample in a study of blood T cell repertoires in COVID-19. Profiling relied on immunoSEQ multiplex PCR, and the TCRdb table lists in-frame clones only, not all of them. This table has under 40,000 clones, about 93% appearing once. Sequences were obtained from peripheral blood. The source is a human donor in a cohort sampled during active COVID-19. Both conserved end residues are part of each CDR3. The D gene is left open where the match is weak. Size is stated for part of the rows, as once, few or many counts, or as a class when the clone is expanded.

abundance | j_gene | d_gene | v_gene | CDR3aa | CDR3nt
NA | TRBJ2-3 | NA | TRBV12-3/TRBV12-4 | CASRRLSDTQYF | TGTGCCAGCCGGAGGCTATCAGATACGCAGTATTTT
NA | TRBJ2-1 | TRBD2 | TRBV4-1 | CASSPSSGTVEQFF | TGCGCCAGCAGCCCTTCCAGCGGGACGGTTGAGCAGTTCTTC
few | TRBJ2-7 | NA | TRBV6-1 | CASSSIEAALYEQYF | TGTGCCAGCAGTTCCATAGAGGCAGCCCTCTACGAGCAGTACTTC
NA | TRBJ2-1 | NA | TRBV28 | CASTLGLYNEQFF | TGTGCCAGCACCCTAGGACTATACAATGAGCAGTTCTTC
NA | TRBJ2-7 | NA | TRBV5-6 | CASSLVLSDYEQYF | TGTGCCAGCAGCTTGGTGCTTAGCGACTACGAGCAGTACTTC
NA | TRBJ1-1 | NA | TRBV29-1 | CSARRGDTEAFF | TGCAGCGCTCGCCGGGGAGACACTGAAGCTTTCTTT
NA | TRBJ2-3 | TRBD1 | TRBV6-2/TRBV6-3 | CASSYPGTGEDTQYF | TGTGCCAGCAGTTACCCCGGGACAGGGGAAGATACGCAGTATTTT
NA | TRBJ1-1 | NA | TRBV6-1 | CASSEAGSLVTEAFF | TGTGCCAGCAGTGAAGCCGGGAGTCTGGTCACTGAAGCTTTCTTT
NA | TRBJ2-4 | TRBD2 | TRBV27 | CASRPGGLAGLARYF | TGTGCCAGCAGACCAGGGGGACTAGCGGGATTGGCAAGGTACTTC
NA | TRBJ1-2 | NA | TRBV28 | CASSSVTYGYGYTF | TGTGCCAGCAGTTCCGTGACCTACGGGTATGGCTACACCTTC
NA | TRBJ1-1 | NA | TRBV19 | CASSIDVQSNTEAFF | TGTGCCAGTAGTATAGATGTACAGTCTAACACTGAAGCTTTCTTT
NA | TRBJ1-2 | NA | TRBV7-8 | CASSLTPGDYGYTF | TGTGCCAGCAGCTTAACCCCGGGGGACTATGGCTACACCTTC
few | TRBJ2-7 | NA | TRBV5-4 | CASSFWTDYEQYF | TGTGCCAGCAGCTTTTGGACAGACTACGAGCAGTACTTC
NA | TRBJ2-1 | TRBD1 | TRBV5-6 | CASSPGDRASYNEQFF | TGTGCCAGCAGCCCCGGCGACAGGGCATCCTACAATGAGCAGTTCTTC
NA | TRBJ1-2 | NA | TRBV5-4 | CASSPRGGSDLYGYTF | TGTGCCAGCAGCCCGAGGGGGGGTAGCGATCTCTATGGCTACACCTTC
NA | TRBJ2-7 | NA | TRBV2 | CASRRDSELEQYF | TGTGCCAGCAGAAGGGACTCGGAGCTCGAGCAGTACTTC
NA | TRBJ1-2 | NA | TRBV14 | CASRPSGGHGYTF | TGTGCCAGCAGGCCCTCCGGGGGACATGGCTACACCTTC
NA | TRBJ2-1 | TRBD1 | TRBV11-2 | CASSLGGQVNEQFF | TGTGCCAGCAGCTTAGGGGGACAGGTAAATGAGCAGTTCTTC
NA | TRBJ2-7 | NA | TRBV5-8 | CASSLGGGGYEQYF | TGTGCCAGCAGCTTAGGAGGTGGAGGCTACGAGCAGTACTTC
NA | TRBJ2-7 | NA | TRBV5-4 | CASSLGRAQQYF | TGTGCCAGCAGCTTGGGGAGGGCGCAGCAGTACTTC
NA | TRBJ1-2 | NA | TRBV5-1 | CASSLVRQGNYGYTF | TGCGCCAGCAGCCTGGTGAGGCAGGGAAACTATGGCTACACCTTC
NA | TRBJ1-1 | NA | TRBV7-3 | CASSLQGLSTEAFF | TGTGCCAGCAGCTTACAGGGGCTGAGCACTGAAGCTTTCTTT
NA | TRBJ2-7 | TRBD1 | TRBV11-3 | CASSQTGQGGEQYF | TGTGCCAGCAGCCAAACCGGACAGGGAGGCGAGCAGTACTTC
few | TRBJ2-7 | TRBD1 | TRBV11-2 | CASSLDGTETYEQYF | TGTGCCAGCAGCTTAGATGGGACAGAAACCTACGAGCAGTACTTC
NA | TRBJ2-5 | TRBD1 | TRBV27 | CASRRSKGAETQYF | TGTGCCAGCCGGCGAAGTAAGGGGGCCGAGACCCAGTACTTC
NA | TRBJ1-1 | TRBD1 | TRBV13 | CASSFGGQGLPEAFF | TGTGCCAGCAGCTTTGGGGGACAGGGCCTCCCTGAAGCTTTCTTT
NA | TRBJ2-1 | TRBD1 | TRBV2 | CASSPRTGRSYNEQFF | TGTGCCAGCAGTCCAAGGACAGGACGCTCCTACAATGAGCAGTTCTTC
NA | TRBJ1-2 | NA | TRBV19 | CASSMGGSYGYTF | TGTGCCAGTAGTATGGGGGGAAGCTATGGCTACACCTTC
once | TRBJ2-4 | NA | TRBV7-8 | CASSLATRTKNIQYF | TGTGCCAGCAGCTTAGCAACTAGGACCAAAAACATTCAGTACTTC
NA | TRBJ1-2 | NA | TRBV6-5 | CASSYRGNNYGYTF | TGTGCCAGCAGTTATCGGGGTAATAACTATGGCTACACCTTC
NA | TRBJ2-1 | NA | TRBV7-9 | CASSLVSPAGNEQFF | TGTGCCAGCAGCTTAGTGTCTCCAGCAGGCAATGAGCAGTTCTTC
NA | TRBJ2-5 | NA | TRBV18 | CASSLIDQETQYF | TGTGCCAGCTCCCTAATCGATCAAGAGACCCAGTACTTC
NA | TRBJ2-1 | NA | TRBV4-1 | CASSQDPGDEQFF | TGCGCCAGCAGCCAAGACCCGGGGGATGAGCAGTTCTTC
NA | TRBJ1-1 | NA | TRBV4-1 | CASSQGGRGRNTEAFF | TGCGCCAGCAGCCAAGGAGGGAGGGGCCGGAACACTGAAGCTTTCTTT
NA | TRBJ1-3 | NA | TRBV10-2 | CASSGQGNTIYF | TGCGCCAGCAGTGGACAGGGAAACACCATATATTTT
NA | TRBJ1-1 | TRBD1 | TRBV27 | CASSSRDRAMNTEAFF | TGTGCCAGCAGTTCAAGGGACAGGGCGATGAACACTGAAGCTTTCTTT
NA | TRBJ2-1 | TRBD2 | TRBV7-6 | CATGLAGDNEQFF | TGTGCCACAGGACTAGCGGGAGATAATGAGCAGTTCTTC
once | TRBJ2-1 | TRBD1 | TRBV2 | CASNLDRSAGEQFF | TGTGCCAGCAATTTGGACAGGTCGGCAGGGGAGCAGTTCTTC
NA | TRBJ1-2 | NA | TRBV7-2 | CASSAGQGYYGYTF | TGTGCCAGCAGCGCAGGTCAGGGATACTATGGCTACACCTTC
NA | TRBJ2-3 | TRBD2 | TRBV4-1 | CASSPTGGSGRVSTDTQYF | TGCGCCAGCAGCCCCACAGGGGGAAGCGGGAGGGTTAGCACAGATACGCAGTATTTT
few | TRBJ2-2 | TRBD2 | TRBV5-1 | CASSLAGWLAGDLGGELFF | TGCGCCAGCAGCTTGGCCGGTTGGCTAGCGGGGGACCTAGGCGGGGAGCTGTTTTTT
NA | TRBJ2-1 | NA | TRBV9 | CASSVVGGSSYNEQFF | TGTGCCAGCAGCGTAGTTGGGGGGAGCTCCTACAATGAGCAGTTCTTC
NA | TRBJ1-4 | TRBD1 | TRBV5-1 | CASSWGTGGNEKLFF | TGCGCCAGCAGCTGGGGGACAGGGGGGAATGAAAAACTGTTTTTT
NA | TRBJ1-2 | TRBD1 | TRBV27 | CASSLDRDYGYTF | TGTGCCAGCAGTTTAGACAGGGACTATGGCTACACCTTC
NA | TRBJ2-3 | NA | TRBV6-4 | CASSGSSGNTDTQYF | TGTGCCAGCAGCGGATCGAGCGGCAACACAGATACGCAGTATTTT
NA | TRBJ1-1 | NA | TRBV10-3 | CAIRPDSLNTEAFF | TGTGCCATCAGACCCGACAGTTTGAACACTGAAGCTTTCTTT
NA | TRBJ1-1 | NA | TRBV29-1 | CSVNSAEAFF | TGCAGCGTCAATAGCGCTGAAGCTTTCTTT
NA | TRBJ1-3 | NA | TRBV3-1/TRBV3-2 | CASSPRLGKGTGNTIYF | TGTGCCAGCAGCCCCCGCTTGGGCAAAGGCACTGGAAACACCATATATTTT
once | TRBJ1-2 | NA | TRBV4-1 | CASSQTDRTNYGYTF | TGCGCCAGCAGCCAGACAGATAGAACCAACTATGGCTACACCTTC
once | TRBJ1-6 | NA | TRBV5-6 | CASSHRDYNSPLHF | TGTGCCAGCAGCCACAGGGACTATAATTCACCCCTCCACTTT
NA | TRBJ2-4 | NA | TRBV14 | CASSPIQGAKNIQYF | TGTGCCAGCAGCCCTATTCAGGGGGCCAAAAACATTCAGTACTTC
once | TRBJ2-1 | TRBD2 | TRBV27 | CATGGGNEQFF | TGTGCCACCGGGGGGGGGAATGAGCAGTTCTTC
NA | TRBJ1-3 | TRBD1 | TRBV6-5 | CASSYGGTGNLDTIYF | TGTGCCAGCAGTTACGGCGGGACAGGGAATCTGGACACCATATATTTT
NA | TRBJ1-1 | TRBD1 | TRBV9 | CASSVGDSKINTEAFF | TGTGCCAGCAGCGTAGGGGACAGCAAAATTAACACTGAAGCTTTCTTT
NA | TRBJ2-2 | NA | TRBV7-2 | CASSSLPPGNTGELFF | TGTGCCAGCAGCTCATTGCCCCCGGGGAACACCGGGGAGCTGTTTTTT
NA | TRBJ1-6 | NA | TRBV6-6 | CASSYAGPPTSPLHF | TGTGCCAGCAGTTACGCGGGACCGCCGACCTCACCCCTCCACTTT
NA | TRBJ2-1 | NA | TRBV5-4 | CASSSSLEQFF | TGTGCCAGCAGCTCTAGTCTTGAGCAGTTCTTC
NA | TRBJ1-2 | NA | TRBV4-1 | CASSQRPPGNQGIRHYGYTF | TGCGCCAGCAGCCAACGGCCCCCGGGGAATCAGGGGATTAGGCACTATGGCTACACCTTC
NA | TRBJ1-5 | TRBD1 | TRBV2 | CASSGGQFNQPQHF | TGTGCCAGCAGTGGGGGACAGTTCAATCAGCCCCAGCATTTT